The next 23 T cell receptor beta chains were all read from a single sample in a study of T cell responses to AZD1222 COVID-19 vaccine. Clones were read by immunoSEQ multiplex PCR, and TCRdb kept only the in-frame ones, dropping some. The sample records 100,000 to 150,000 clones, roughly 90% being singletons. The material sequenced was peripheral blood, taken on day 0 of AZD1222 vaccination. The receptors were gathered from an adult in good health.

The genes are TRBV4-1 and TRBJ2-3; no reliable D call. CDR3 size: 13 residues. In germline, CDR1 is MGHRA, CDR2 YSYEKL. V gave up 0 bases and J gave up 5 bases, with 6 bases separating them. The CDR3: CASSQEVEDTQYF. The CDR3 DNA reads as TGCGCCAGCAGCCAAGAAGTGGAAGATACGCAGTATTTT.

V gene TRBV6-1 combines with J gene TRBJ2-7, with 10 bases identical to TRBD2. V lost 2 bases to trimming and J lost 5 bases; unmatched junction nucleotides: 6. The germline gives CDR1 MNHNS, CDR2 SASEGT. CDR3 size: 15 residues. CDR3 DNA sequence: TGTGCCAGCAGTGAACTAGCGGGAGATCGCGACGAGCAGTACTTC. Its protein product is CASSELAGDRDEQYF.

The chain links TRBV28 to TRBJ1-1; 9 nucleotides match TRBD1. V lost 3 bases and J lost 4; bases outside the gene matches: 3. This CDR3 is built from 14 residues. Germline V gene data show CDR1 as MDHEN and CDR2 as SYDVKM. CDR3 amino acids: CASSLDRGRTEAFF. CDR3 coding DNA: TGTGCCAGCAGTTTGGACAGGGGACGCACTGAAGCTTTCTTT.

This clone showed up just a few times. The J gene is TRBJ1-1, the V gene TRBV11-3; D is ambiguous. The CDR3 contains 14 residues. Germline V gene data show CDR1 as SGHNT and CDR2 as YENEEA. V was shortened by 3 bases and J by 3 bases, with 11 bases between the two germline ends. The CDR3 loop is CASSFNSRDTEAFF. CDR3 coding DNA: TGTGCCAGCAGCTTTAACAGTAGGGACACTGAAGCTTTCTTT. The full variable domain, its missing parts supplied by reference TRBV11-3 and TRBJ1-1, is EAGVVQSPRYKIIEKKQPVAFWCNPISGHNTLYWYLQNLGQGPELLIRYENEEAVDDSQLPKDRFSAERLKGVDSTLKIQPAELGDSAVYLCASSFNSRDTEAFFGQGTRLTVV.

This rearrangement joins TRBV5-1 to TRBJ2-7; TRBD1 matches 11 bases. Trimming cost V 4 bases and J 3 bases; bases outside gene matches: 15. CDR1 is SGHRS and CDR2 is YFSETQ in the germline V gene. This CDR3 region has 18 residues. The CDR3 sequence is CASSRNEGQGDLIYEQYF. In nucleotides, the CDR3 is TGCGCCAGCAGCAGGAATGAGGGACAGGGGGACCTGATCTACGAGCAGTACTTC.

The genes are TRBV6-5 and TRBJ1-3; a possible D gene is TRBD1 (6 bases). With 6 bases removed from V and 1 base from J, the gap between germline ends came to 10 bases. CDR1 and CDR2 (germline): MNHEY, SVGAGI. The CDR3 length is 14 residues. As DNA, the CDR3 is TGTGCCAGCAGCCAAGACAGGTCTGGAAACACCATATATTTT. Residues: CASSQDRSGNTIYF.

In nucleotides, the CDR3 is TGTGCCAGCAGCTTAGATGTGACCCGAGAGACCCAGTACTTC. The encoded protein is CASSLDVTRETQYF. This chain connects TRBV7-3 to TRBJ2-5; D is unresolved. Germline-derived CDR1 and CDR2 are SGHTA and FQGTGA. The CDR3 is made up of 14 amino acids. V dropped 2 bases and J dropped 4 bases, with 11 bases sitting between them.

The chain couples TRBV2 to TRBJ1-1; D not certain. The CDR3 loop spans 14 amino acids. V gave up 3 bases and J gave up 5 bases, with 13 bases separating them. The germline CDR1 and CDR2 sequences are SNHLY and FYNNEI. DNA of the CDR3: TGTGCCAGCAGTGACGGCGTGGACGGGACTGAAGCTTTCTTT. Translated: CASSDGVDGTEAFF.

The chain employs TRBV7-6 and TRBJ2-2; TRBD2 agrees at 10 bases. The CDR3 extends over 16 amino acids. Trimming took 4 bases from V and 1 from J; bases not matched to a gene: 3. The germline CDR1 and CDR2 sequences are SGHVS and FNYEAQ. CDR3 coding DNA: TGTGCCAGCAGCTCCTTAGCGGGAGGGAACACCGGGGAGCTGTTTTTT. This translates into CASSSLAGGNTGELFF.

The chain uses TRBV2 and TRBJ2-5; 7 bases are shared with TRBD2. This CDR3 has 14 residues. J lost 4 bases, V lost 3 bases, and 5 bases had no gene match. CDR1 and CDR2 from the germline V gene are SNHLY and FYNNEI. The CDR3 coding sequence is TGTGCCAGCAGTGACCCCCCTAGCGGAGAGACCCAGTACTTC. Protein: CASSDPPSGETQYF.

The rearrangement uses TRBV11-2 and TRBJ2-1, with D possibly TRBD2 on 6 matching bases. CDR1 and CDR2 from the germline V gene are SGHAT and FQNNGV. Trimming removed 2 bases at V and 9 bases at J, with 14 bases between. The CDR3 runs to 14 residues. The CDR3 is CASSLNRDSTEQFF. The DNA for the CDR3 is TGTGCCAGCAGCTTAAACCGGGACTCCACTGAGCAGTTCTTC.

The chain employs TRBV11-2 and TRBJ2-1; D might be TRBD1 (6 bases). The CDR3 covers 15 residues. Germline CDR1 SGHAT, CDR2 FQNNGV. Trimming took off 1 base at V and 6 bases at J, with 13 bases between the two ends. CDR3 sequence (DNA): TGTGCCAGCAGCTTAGTCAGGGGCCGAAGCAATGAGCAGTTCTTC. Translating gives CASSLVRGRSNEQFF.

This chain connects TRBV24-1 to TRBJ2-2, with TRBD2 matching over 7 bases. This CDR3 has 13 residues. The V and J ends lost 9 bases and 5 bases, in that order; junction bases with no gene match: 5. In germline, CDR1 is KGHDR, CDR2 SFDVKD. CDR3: CATFGGITGELFF. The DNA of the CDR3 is TGTGCCACCTTCGGGGGGATAACCGGGGAGCTGTTTTTT.

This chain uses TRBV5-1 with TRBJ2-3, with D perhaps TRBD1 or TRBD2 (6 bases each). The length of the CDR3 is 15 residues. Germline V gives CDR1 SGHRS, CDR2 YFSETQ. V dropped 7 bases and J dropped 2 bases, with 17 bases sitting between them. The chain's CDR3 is CASARGRGSTDTQYF. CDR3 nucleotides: TGCGCCAGCGCCCGGGGGCGGGGTTCCACAGATACGCAGTATTTT.

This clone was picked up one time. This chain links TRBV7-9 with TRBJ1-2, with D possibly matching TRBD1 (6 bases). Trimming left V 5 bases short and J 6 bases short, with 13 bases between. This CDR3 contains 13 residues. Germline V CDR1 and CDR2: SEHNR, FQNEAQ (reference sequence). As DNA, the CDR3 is TGTGCCAGCAGCAACTGGGACATCGATGGCTACACCTTC. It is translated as CASSNWDIDGYTF.

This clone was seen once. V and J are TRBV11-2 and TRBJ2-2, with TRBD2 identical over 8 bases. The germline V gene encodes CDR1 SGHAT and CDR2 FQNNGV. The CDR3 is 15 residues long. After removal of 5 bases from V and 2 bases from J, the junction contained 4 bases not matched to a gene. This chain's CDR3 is CASSSGGGNTGELFF. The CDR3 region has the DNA TGTGCCAGCAGCAGCGGGGGAGGTAACACCGGGGAGCTGTTTTTT.

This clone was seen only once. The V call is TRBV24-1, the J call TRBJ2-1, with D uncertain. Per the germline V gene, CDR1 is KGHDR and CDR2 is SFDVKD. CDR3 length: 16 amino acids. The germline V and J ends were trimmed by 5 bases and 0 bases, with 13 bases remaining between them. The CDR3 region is CATSGPFPSSYNEQFF. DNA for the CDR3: TGTGCCACCAGTGGCCCCTTTCCGAGCTCCTACAATGAGCAGTTCTTC.

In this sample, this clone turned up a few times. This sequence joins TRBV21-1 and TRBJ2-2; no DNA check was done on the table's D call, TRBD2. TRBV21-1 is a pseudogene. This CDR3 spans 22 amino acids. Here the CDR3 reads CASSKAPKSSSGRALHTGELFF. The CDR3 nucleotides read TGTGCCAGCAGCAAAGCCCCAAAATCCTCTAGCGGGAGGGCCCTCCACACCGGGGAGCTGTTTTTT.

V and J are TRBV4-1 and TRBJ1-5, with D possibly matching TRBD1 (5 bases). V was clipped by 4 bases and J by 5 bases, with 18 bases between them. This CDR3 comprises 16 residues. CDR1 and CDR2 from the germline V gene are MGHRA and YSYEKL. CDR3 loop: CASSPDWDGSDQPQHF. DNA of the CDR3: TGCGCCAGCAGCCCAGATTGGGACGGGAGCGATCAGCCCCAGCATTTT.

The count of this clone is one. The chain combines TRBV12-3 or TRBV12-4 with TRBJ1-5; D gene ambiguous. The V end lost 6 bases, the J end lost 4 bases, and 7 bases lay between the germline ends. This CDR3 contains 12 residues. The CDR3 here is CASSETNQPQHF. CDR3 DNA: TGTGCCAGCAGCGAGACGAATCAGCCCCAGCATTTT.

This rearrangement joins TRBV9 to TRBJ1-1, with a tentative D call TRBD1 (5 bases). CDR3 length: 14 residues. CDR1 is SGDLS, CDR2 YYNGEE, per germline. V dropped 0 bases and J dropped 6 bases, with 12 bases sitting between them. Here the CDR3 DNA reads TGTGCCAGCAGCGTAGCTTGGGGGGGACCTGAAGCTTTCTTT. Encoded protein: CASSVAWGGPEAFF.

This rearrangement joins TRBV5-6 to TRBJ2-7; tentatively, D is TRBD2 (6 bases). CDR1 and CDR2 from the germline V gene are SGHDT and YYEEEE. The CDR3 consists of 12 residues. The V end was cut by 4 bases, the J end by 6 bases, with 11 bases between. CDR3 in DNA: TGTGCCAGCAGCCTAGGACTAATCGAGCAGTACTTC. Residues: CASSLGLIEQYF.

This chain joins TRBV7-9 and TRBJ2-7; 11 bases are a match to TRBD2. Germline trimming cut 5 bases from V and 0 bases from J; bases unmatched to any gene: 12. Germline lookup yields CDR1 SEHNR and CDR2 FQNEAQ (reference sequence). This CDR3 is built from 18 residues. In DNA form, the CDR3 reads TGTGCCAGCAGCACCTCCCAACCGGGACTAGCGGCCTCCTACGAGCAGTACTTC. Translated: CASSTSQPGLAASYEQYF.